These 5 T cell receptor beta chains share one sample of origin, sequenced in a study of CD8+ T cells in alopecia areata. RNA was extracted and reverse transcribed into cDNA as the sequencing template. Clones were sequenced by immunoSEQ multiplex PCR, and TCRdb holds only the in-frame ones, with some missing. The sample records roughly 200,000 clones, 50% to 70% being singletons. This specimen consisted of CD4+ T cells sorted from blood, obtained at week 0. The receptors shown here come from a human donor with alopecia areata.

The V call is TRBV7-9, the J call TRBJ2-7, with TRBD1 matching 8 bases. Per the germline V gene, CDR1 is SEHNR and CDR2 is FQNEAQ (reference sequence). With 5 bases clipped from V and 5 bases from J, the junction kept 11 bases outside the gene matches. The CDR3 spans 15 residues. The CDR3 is CASSPWTGRADEQYF. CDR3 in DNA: TGTGCCAGCAGCCCTTGGACAGGGCGGGCCGACGAGCAGTACTTC.

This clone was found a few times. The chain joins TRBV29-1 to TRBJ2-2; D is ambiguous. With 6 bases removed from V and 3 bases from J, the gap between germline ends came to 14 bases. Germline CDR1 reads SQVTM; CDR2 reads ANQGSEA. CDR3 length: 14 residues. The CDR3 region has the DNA TGCAGCGTCCTTCCTTTAGGCGACACCGGGGAGCTGTTTTTT. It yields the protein CSVLPLGDTGELFF.

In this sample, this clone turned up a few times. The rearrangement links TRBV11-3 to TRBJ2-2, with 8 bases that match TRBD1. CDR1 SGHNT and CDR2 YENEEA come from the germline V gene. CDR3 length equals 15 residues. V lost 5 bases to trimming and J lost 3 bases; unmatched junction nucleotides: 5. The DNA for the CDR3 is TGTGCCAGCAGCGACAGGGGCTGGGACACCGGGGAGCTGTTTTTT. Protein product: CASSDRGWDTGELFF. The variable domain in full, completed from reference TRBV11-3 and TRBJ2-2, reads EAGVVQSPRYKIIEKKQPVAFWCNPISGHNTLYWYLQNLGQGPELLIRYENEEAVDDSQLPKDRFSAERLKGVDSTLKIQPAELGDSAVYLCASSDRGWDTGELFFGEGSRLTVL.

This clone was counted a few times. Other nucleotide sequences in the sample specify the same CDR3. CDR3 protein: CASSLGRNQPQHF. CDR3 DNA sequence: TGTGCCAGCAGCTTGGGGAGAAATCAGCCCCAGCATTTT. This chain connects TRBV5-6 to TRBJ1-5, with unresolved D. CDR1 is SGHDT and CDR2 is YYEEEE in the germline V gene. There are 13 residues in the CDR3. V gave up 0 bases and J gave up 4 bases, with 5 bases separating them.

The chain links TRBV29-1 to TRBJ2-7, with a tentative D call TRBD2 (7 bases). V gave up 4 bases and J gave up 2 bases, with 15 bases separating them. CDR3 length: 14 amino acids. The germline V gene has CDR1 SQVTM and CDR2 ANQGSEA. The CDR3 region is CSVASGGLTYEQYF. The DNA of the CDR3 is TGCAGCGTTGCGTCGGGGGGCTTGACCTACGAGCAGTACTTC.